The entry below describes one T cell receptor (beta chain). Antigen: not known. Germline V CDR1 and CDR2: SEHNR, FQNEAQ (reference sequence). The CDR3 runs 16 residues. The authors prepared UMI-labeled TRB cDNA libraries by 5' RACE. One entry per CDR3 protein, without DNA, is what TCRdb gives after re-calling the 5' RACE reads. Seen in this sample are more than 80,000 distinct CDR3 sequences; the ten most common clones hold more than 0.35%. This record comes from a study of CXCR3-negative and CXCR3-positive naive CD8 T cells. Whole-study results and caveats: Naive CXCR3-positive cells had TRB CDR3s more hydrophobic than those of CXCR3-negative naive cells.

Naive CD8+ T cells were CD45RO-CCR7+CD27+CD95-. The rearrangement joins TRBV7-9 to TRBJ2-2; as DNA is missing, the TRBD2 call by TCRdb cannot be tested. This TCR came from a human donor in good health. Some clones in this sample may be carry-over from other donors' samples. The sample taken for sequencing was naive CXCR3+ CD8+ T cells from blood. Subset specified: CD45RO-CCR7+CD27+CD95- naive CD8+ T cells expressing CXCR3 (TNR3+). The CDR3 loop reads CASSPASGASTGELFF.